This entry concerns a single T cell receptor beta chain. Here immunoSEQ multiplex PCR was the method, and the copy in TCRdb shows in-frame clones only, minus some. The sample holds about 220,000 clones, around four fifths seen once. These data belong to a study of blood T cell repertoires in COVID-19. Turning to the study itself: The origin of the acute and convalescent COVID-19 samples was the United States, Italy and Spain.

Trimming took 7 bases from V and 0 from J, leaving 10 bases between them. From germline, CDR1 is LGHDT and CDR2 YNNKEL (reference sequence). The CDR3 extends over 14 amino acids. The TCR was taken from a man aged 35 to 55 who had recovered from COVID-19. The J gene is TRBJ1-3, the V gene TRBV3-1 (or the pseudogene TRBV3-2); D call uncertain. Sequenced material: PBMCs or T cells enriched from blood (not recorded which). The CDR3 region is CASTQSNSGNTIYF. CDR3 nucleotide sequence: TGTGCCAGCACCCAGAGCAACTCTGGAAACACCATATATTTT.